This is a list of T cell receptor beta chains from one sample in a study of CD8+ T cells in alopecia areata. The protocol was immunoSEQ multiplex PCR, while the TCRdb copy is restricted to in-frame clones and leaves out a portion. The sample has some 240,000 clones, around 62% seen once. The input for sequencing was CD4+ T cells sorted from blood, taken at week 0. These receptors were taken from a human donor with alopecia areata. Each CDR3 is given with its conserved first and last residue. The D gene is left open where the match is weak. Only part of the rows carry a size: once, few, many, or a class if the clone is expanded.

D gene	CDR3 length	V gene	J gene	clone size	CDR3 DNA	CDR3 protein
-	12	TRBV29-1	TRBJ2-3	-	TGCAGCGTCCAGGGGAGGACAGATACGCAGTATTTT	CSVQGRTDTQYF
-	16	TRBV5-6	TRBJ1-6	-	TGTGCCAGCAGCTTAAGGGCTCGCTCCTATAATTCACCCCTCCACTTT	CASSLRARSYNSPLHF
-	12	TRBV13	TRBJ2-7	-	TGTGCCAGCAGCCGACAGACCTACGAGCAGTACTTC	CASSRQTYEQYF
TRBD1	13	TRBV30	TRBJ2-3	-	TGTGCCTGGAGTCCGGGACAGGGTCGGACGCAGTATTTT	CAWSPGQGRTQYF
-	12	TRBV7-9	TRBJ2-7	-	TGTGCCAGCAGCTTGGATACCTACGAGCAGTACTTC	CASSLDTYEQYF
TRBD2	19	TRBV7-2	TRBJ2-2	-	TGTGCCAGCAGCCGAAGAACCGGGACTAGCGGGAGGAACACCGGGGAGCTGTTTTTT	CASSRRTGTSGRNTGELFF
-	15	TRBV9	TRBJ1-4	-	TGTGCCAGCAGCCCCTACGGGACGACTAATGAAAAACTGTTTTTT	CASSPYGTTNEKLFF
TRBD2	14	TRBV10-3	TRBJ2-3	few	TGTGCCATCAGTTCCAGCGGGAGTTTAGATACGCAGTATTTT	CAISSSGSLDTQYF
-	12	TRBV30	TRBJ2-7	-	TGTGCCTGGAGCACGATACAGGGACGGGAGTACTTC	CAWSTIQGREYF
-	16	TRBV12-5	TRBJ2-3	-	TGTGCTAGTGGTTTGGTACTAGAGGGGCGGGCAGATACGCAGTATTTT	CASGLVLEGRADTQYF
-	16	TRBV9	TRBJ2-1	-	TGTGCCAGCAGCGTAGTGGGGGGAACCGATATCGGTGAGCAGTTCTTC	CASSVVGGTDIGEQFF
-	16	TRBV30	TRBJ2-7	-	TGTGCCTGGAGTGTACTGAAGAGGTCTACGGGCTACGAGCAGTACTTC	CAWSVLKRSTGYEQYF
TRBD1	15	TRBV29-1	TRBJ1-1	-	TGCAGCGTTGATCTCTTACAGGGGAGGGATACTGAAGCTTTCTTT	CSVDLLQGRDTEAFF
-	12	TRBV6-5	TRBJ1-2	-	TGTGCCAGCAGTTGGGGAGACTATGGCTACACCTTC	CASSWGDYGYTF
-	15	TRBV4-1	TRBJ1-5	-	TGCGCCAGCAGCCGAATCGGGGGGACTAATCAGCCCCAGCATTTT	CASSRIGGTNQPQHF
TRBD2	16	TRBV7-3	TRBJ2-5	-	TGTGCCAGCAGCCTGCACGGTCTAGCGGGGCAAGAGACCCAGTACTTC	CASSLHGLAGQETQYF
-	18	TRBV4-1	TRBJ2-1	-	TGCGCCAGCAGCCAAGTCGATTTCGGATTTAGCTCCTACAATGAGCAGTTCTTC	CASSQVDFGFSSYNEQFF
-	12	TRBV2	TRBJ2-5	-	TGTGCCAGCAGTCGAGGGTTGGAGACCCAGTACTTC	CASSRGLETQYF
-	13	TRBV7-8	TRBJ1-2	once	TGTGCCAGCAGCCCAGGGGAGTTCTATGGCTACACCTTC	CASSPGEFYGYTF
-	14	TRBV27	TRBJ2-3	-	TGTGCCAGCAGTTTACGGGACCGCACAGATACGCAGTATTTT	CASSLRDRTDTQYF
TRBD1	16	TRBV9	TRBJ2-5	-	TGTGCCAGCAGCGCCGGACAGGGCCTGACCCAAGAGACCCAGTACTTC	CASSAGQGLTQETQYF
-	12	TRBV7-9	TRBJ2-7	-	TGTGCCAGCTCCGGGAAGCCCTACGAGCAGTACTTC	CASSGKPYEQYF
TRBD1	15	TRBV6-5	TRBJ2-3	-	TGTGCCAGCAGCAGGGACAGGGTGGTGAGGGATACGCAGTATTTT	CASSRDRVVRDTQYF
TRBD1	13	TRBV6-1	TRBJ1-2	-	TGTGCCTTATCGCCCGGGACAGGCTATGGCTACACCTTC	CALSPGTGYGYTF
-	16	TRBV21-1	TRBJ2-7	-	TGTGCCAGCATCAAACTACCGGGAGGAAGCTCCTACGAGCAGTACTTC	CASIKLPGGSSYEQYF
TRBD1	14	TRBV5-6	TRBJ2-4	-	TGTGCCAGCAGCTACCTGACAGGGCCCGACCCTCAGTACTTC	CASSYLTGPDPQYF
TRBD1	15	TRBV19	TRBJ2-1	-	TGTGCCAGTAGTTATACAGGGGAATCCTACAATGAGCAGTTCTTC	CASSYTGESYNEQFF
-	15	TRBV4-1	TRBJ2-2	-	TGCGCCAGCAGCCATCCACAGGGCAGGGCCGGGGAGCTGTTTTTT	CASSHPQGRAGELFF
-	16	TRBV30	TRBJ1-1	-	TGTGCCTGGAGTGTGCACGGGGGAGGTCGGAACACTGAAGCTTTCTTT	CAWSVHGGGRNTEAFF
-	14	TRBV6-5	TRBJ2-7	-	TGTGCCAGTTCGAGGGGGGGCCCCTACTACGAGCAGTACTTC	CASSRGGPYYEQYF
-	8	TRBV11-2	TRBJ2-3	few	TGTGCCAGCAGCCAGCAGTATTTT	CASSQQYF
TRBD1	15	TRBV11-2	TRBJ2-1	-	TGTGCCAGCAGCTTCACCGGACAGGGCGGCAGGGAGCAGTTCTTC	CASSFTGQGGREQFF
TRBD1	15	TRBV5-1	TRBJ2-1	few	TGCGCCAGCAGCTCCGGGACAGGGAGGTACAATGAGCAGTTCTTC	CASSSGTGRYNEQFF
-	15	TRBV30	TRBJ2-3	-	TGTGCCTGGAGTCCTCTCACAGCTAGCACAGATACGCAGTATTTT	CAWSPLTASTDTQYF
-	15	TRBV5-1	TRBJ2-2	few	TGCGCCAGCAGCCGGGCCCAAGGGAACACCGGGGAGCTGTTTTTT	CASSRAQGNTGELFF
TRBD2	15	TRBV29-1	TRBJ2-3	few	TGCAGCGTTGACAAGTGGCGGGAGGTTGGAGATACGCAGTATTTT	CSVDKWREVGDTQYF
-	15	TRBV30	TRBJ1-1	-	TGTGCCTGGAAGATCAAGTCCGGCCGGAACACTGAAGCTTTCTTT	CAWKIKSGRNTEAFF
-	16	TRBV6-5	TRBJ2-5	-	TGTGCCAGCAGTTACCGGCGTTCGGGTAGGGAAGAGACCCAGTACTTC	CASSYRRSGREETQYF
-	15	TRBV18	TRBJ2-7	-	TGTGCCAGCTCACGTGGACCGCACAGCTCCTACGAGCAGTACTTC	CASSRGPHSSYEQYF
-	14	TRBV29-1	TRBJ1-1	-	TGCAGCGTTAAAAGCCCCGGGGGCAACACTGAAGCTTTCTTT	CSVKSPGGNTEAFF
TRBD2	16	TRBV5-4	TRBJ2-7	-	TGTGCCAGCAGCTCCCGGACTGGCGGGAGGGCCTACGAGCAGTACTTC	CASSSRTGGRAYEQYF
-	13	TRBV7-6	TRBJ1-1	-	TGTGCCAGCAGCGAGGACAGAAACACTGAAGCTTTCTTT	CASSEDRNTEAFF
TRBD1	14	TRBV4-1	TRBJ2-5	-	TGCGCCAGCAGCCAACAGGACAGGGGGGAGACCCAGTACTTC	CASSQQDRGETQYF
-	13	TRBV18	TRBJ2-3	-	TGTGCCAGCTCACCCCAAAGCACAGATACGCAGTATTTT	CASSPQSTDTQYF
-	12	TRBV29-1	TRBJ1-1	-	TGCAGCGTACAAAGGTCAAACACTGAAGCTTTCTTT	CSVQRSNTEAFF
-	13	TRBV6-5	TRBJ1-2	-	TGTGCCAGCAGTTACCGGGACACAAGAGGCTACACCTTC	CASSYRDTRGYTF
-	13	TRBV5-1	TRBJ2-3	-	TGCGCCAGCAGCTGGGGGCTGACAGATACGCAGTATTTT	CASSWGLTDTQYF
-	14	TRBV27	TRBJ1-1	few	TGTGCCAGCTGTAGGATCCCCGATGGGGCTGAAGCTTTCTTT	CASCRIPDGAEAFF
-	11	TRBV30	TRBJ2-3	-	TGTGCCTGGAGTAGGAAGGGCAGCCAGTATTTT	CAWSRKGSQYF
-	13	TRBV7-9	TRBJ2-1	-	TGTGCCAGCAGCTTAAGGCTCGGGGATGAGCAGTTCTTC	CASSLRLGDEQFF
-	13	TRBV5-1	TRBJ1-1	few	TGCGCCAGCAGCTTGGGAGAGGACACTGAAGCTTTCTTT	CASSLGEDTEAFF
-	16	TRBV6-1	TRBJ1-5	-	TGTGCCAGCAGTGAACAGGGGATCACGGGCAGTCAGCCCCAGCATTTT	CASSEQGITGSQPQHF
TRBD1	16	TRBV4-2	TRBJ1-1	-	TGTGCCAGCAGCCTACCTAAGGGGGCTGAGAACACTGAAGCTTTCTTT	CASSLPKGAENTEAFF
TRBD2	17	TRBV4-1	TRBJ2-7	few	TGCGCCAGCAGCCTTGGGCCTAGCGGGGCCAGAACCTACGAGCAGTACTTC	CASSLGPSGARTYEQYF
-	13	TRBV19	TRBJ1-5	-	TGTGCCAGTAGTCCTAGTGGGGCCGGAGGGATGCATTTT	CASSPSGAGGMHF
TRBD2	16	TRBV6-6	TRBJ2-1	few	TGTGCCAGCATGCTATACGGGAGGGGTGATAAGAATGAGCAGTTCTTC	CASMLYGRGDKNEQFF
-	14	TRBV11-2	TRBJ1-2	few	TGTGCCAGCAGCTTACAGCAATTCTCCTATGGCTACACCTTC	CASSLQQFSYGYTF
TRBD1	14	TRBV6-5	TRBJ1-2	once	TGTGCCAGCCGGGTGGGACAGGGGACCTATGGCTACACCTTC	CASRVGQGTYGYTF
-	14	TRBV30	TRBJ1-2	-	TGTGCCTGGAGTCGGGGACACTCGCGCTATGGCTACACCTTC	CAWSRGHSRYGYTF